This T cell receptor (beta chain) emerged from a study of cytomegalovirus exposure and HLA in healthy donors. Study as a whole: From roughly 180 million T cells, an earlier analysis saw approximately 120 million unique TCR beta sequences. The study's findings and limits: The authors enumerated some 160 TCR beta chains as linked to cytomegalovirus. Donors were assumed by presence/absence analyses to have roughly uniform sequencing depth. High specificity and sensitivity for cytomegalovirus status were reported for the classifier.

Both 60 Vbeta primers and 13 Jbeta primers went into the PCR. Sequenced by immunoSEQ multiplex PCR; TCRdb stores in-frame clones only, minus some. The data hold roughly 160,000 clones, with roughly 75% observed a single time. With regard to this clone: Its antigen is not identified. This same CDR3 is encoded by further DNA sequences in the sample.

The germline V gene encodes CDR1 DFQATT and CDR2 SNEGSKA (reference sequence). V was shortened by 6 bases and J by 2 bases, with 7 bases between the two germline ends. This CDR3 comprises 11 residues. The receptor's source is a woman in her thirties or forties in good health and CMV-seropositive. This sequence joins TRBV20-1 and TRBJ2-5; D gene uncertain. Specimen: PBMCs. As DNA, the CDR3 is TGCAGTGCGGAGTATCAAGAGACCCAGTACTTC. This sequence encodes CSAEYQETQYF.